Listed here are 8 T cell receptor beta chains from one sample, sequenced in a study of T cell responses to AZD1222 COVID-19 vaccine. Repertoires were generated with immunoSEQ multiplex PCR, while TCRdb's copy carries only in-frame clones and drops some. The sample lists roughly 97,000 clones, over 75% seen once, with about 8.7% in the top ten. Here the sequenced sample was peripheral blood, taken on day 0 of AZD1222 vaccination. The receptors were sampled from an adult in good health.

The V gene is TRBV6-2 or TRBV6-3, the J gene TRBJ2-5; D is unresolved. Germline CDR1 MNHEY, CDR2 SVGEGT. The V and J ends lost 4 bases and 3 bases respectively, with 9 bases between them. The CDR3 runs 13 residues. CDR3 region: CASSFGQKETQYF. In nucleotides, the CDR3 is TGTGCCAGCAGTTTTGGGCAGAAAGAGACCCAGTACTTC.

V and J are TRBV7-9 and TRBJ2-1; no clear D gene. The CDR3 contains 13 residues. V dropped 2 bases and J dropped 7 bases, with 9 bases sitting between them. CDR1 and CDR2 from the germline V gene are SEHNR and FQNEAQ (reference sequence). The CDR3 DNA reads TGTGCCAGCAGCTTACCCGGACCTAATGAGCAGTTCTTC. The encoded protein is CASSLPGPNEQFF.

The genes are TRBV4-3 and TRBJ2-2, with 9 bases aligning to TRBD1. Per the germline V gene, CDR1 is LGHNA and CDR2 is YSLEER. The CDR3 is 16 residues long. Trimming cost V 4 bases and J 7 bases; bases outside gene matches: 10. The CDR3 reads CASSPQAGTGIGELFF. CDR3 bases: TGCGCCAGCAGCCCCCAGGCCGGGACAGGGATCGGGGAGCTGTTTTTT.

The table lists this clone with a few counts. J is TRBJ1-2 and V is TRBV7-2, with D tentatively TRBD1 (5 bases). The CDR3 is 16 amino acids. V was pared by 3 bases and J by 7 bases, with 21 bases between. Germline V gene data show CDR1 as SGHTA and CDR2 as FQGNSA. The CDR3 sequence is CASSLGLGEGKAGYTF. In DNA form, the CDR3 reads TGTGCCAGCAGCTTGGGTTTGGGGGAGGGGAAGGCTGGCTACACCTTC.

This chain joins TRBV5-1 and TRBJ2-7; D is undetermined. The V gene's germline CDR1 is SGHRS and CDR2 YFSETQ. This CDR3 contains 12 residues. The V gene lost 1 base and the J gene lost 5 bases, with 7 bases spanning the gap. The chain's CDR3 is CASSLFQNEQYF. CDR3 in DNA: TGCGCCAGCAGCTTGTTCCAGAACGAGCAGTACTTC. The complete variable domain, with remaining parts taken from reference TRBV5-1 and TRBJ2-7, reads KAGVTQTPRYLIKTRGQQVTLSCSPISGHRSVSWYQQTPGQGLQFLFEYFSETQRNKGNFPGRFSGRQFSNSRSEMNVSTLELGDSALYLCASSLFQNEQYFGPGTRLTVT.

This clone was seen only a few times. The chain carries TRBV6-1 and TRBJ2-2; weak D call: TRBD1 (6 bases). The V end lost 3 bases, the J end lost 1 base, and 15 bases lay between the germline ends. This CDR3 spans 17 amino acids. Germline-derived CDR1 and CDR2 are MNHNS and SASEGT. The CDR3: CASSDGSGHLNTGELFF. The CDR3 coding sequence is TGTGCCAGCAGTGATGGGTCGGGACACCTGAACACCGGGGAGCTGTTTTTT.

This chain's CDR3 is CATSDGGTGSNQPQHF. For the CDR3, the DNA is TGTGCCACCAGTGACGGCGGGACAGGTAGCAATCAGCCCCAGCATTTT. The rearrangement uses TRBV24-1 and TRBJ1-5; 8 bases line up with TRBD1. The CDR3 covers 16 residues. V lost 4 bases, J lost 0 bases, and 4 bases stayed unmatched. Germline CDR1 and CDR2: KGHDR and SFDVKD.

V is TRBV28 and J is TRBJ1-4; D ambiguous. The CDR3 sequence is 13 residues long. Germline values: CDR1 MDHEN, CDR2 SYDVKM. Trimming left V 5 bases short and J 4 bases short, with 8 bases between. CDR3 in amino acids: CASSRGFNEKLFF. The DNA of the CDR3 is TGTGCCAGCAGTCGGGGTTTTAATGAAAAACTGTTTTTT.